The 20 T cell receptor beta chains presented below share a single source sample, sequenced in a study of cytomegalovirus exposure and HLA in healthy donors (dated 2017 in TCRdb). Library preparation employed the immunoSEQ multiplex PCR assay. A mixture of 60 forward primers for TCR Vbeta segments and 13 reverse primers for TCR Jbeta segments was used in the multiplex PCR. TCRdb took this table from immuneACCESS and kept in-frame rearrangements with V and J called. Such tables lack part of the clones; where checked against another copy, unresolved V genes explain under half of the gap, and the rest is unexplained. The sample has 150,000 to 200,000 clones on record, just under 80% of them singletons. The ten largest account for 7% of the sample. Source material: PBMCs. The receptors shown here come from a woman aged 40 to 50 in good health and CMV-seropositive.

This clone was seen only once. The CDR3 coding sequence is TGTGCCAGCAGGCGAGAATTGAACACTGAAGCTTTCTTT. As protein: CASRRELNTEAFF. J is TRBJ1-1 and V is TRBV6-5; D gene unclear. Per the germline V gene, CDR1 is MNHEY and CDR2 is SVGAGI. The V end was cut by 6 bases, the J end by 0 bases, with 8 bases between. CDR3 length equals 13 residues.

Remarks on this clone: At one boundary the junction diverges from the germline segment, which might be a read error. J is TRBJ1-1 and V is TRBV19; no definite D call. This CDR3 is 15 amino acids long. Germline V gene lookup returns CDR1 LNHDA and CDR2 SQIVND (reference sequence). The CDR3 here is CASRTTYRMNNEAFF. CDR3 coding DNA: TGTGCCAGCCGTACAACATACCGCATGAACAATGAAGCTTTCTTT.

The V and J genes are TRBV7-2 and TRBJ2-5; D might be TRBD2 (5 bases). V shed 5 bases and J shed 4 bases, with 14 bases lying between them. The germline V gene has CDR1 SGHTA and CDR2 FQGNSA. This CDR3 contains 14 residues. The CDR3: CASSRTYSAETQYF. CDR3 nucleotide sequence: TGTGCCAGCAGCCGCACCTATAGCGCAGAGACCCAGTACTTC.

The CDR3 protein is CASSSYRGSTEAFF. CDR3 sequence (DNA): TGTGCCAGCAGTTCGTACAGGGGTTCCACTGAAGCTTTCTTT. The V call is TRBV6-5, the J call TRBJ1-1; 7 bases agree with TRBD1. CDR3 length: 14 residues. Germline assignment: CDR1 MNHEY and CDR2 SVGAGI. J was trimmed by 4 bases and V by 4 bases; bases with no gene match: 6.

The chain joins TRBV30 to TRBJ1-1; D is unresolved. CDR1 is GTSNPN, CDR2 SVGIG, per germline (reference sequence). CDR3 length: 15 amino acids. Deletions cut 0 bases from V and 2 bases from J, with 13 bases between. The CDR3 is CAWSVPGFRNTEAFF. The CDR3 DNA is TGTGCCTGGAGTGTACCCGGGTTCAGAAACACTGAAGCTTTCTTT.

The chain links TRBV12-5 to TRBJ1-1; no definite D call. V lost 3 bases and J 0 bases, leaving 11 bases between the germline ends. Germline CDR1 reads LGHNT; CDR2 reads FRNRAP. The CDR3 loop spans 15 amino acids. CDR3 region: CASGFHSLLNTEAFF. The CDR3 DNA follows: TGTGCTAGTGGTTTCCACTCCCTTCTGAACACTGAAGCTTTCTTT.

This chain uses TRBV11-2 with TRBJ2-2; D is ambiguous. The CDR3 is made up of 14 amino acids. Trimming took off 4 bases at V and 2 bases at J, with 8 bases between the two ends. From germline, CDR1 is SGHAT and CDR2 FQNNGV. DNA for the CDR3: TGTGCCAGCAGCTCCGGGTCTAACACCGGGGAGCTGTTTTTT. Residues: CASSSGSNTGELFF. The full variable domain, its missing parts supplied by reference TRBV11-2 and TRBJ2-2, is EAGVAQSPRYKIIEKRQSVAFWCNPISGHATLYWYQQILGQGPKLLIQFQNNGVVDDSQLPKDRFSAERLKGVDSTLKIQPAKLEDSAVYLCASSSGSNTGELFFGEGSRLTVL.

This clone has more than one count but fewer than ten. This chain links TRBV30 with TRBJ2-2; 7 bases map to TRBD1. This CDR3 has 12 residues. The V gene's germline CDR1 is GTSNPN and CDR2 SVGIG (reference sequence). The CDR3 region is CARDSRSGELFF. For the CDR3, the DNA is TGTGCTCGGGACAGCCGTTCCGGGGAGCTGTTTTTT. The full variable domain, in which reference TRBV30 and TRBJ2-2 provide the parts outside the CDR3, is SQTIHQWPATLVQPVGSPLSLECTVEGTSNPNLYWYRQAAGRGLQLLFYSVGIGQISSEVPQNLSASRPQDRQFILSSKKLLLSDSGFYLCARDSRSGELFFGEGSRLTVL.

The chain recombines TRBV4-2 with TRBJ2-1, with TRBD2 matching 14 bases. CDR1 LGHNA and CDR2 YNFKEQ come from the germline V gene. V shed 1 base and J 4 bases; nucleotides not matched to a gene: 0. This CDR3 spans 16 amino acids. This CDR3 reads CASSQGTSGGYNEQFF. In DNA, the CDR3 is TGTGCCAGCAGCCAAGGGACTAGCGGGGGGTACAATGAGCAGTTCTTC.

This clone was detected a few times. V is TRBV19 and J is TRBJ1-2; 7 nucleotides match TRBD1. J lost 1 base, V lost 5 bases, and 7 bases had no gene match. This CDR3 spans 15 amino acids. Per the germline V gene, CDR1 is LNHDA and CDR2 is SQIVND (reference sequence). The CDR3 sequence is CASSVPGQYNYGYTF. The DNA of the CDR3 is TGTGCCAGTAGTGTCCCGGGACAGTATAACTATGGCTACACCTTC.

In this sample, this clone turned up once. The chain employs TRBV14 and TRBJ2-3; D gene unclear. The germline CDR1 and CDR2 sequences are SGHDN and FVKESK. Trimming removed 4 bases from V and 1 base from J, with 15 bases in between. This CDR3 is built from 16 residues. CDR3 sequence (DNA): TGTGCCAGCAGCCGTACAACAACCAGCGGCACAGATACGCAGTATTTT. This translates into CASSRTTTSGTDTQYF.

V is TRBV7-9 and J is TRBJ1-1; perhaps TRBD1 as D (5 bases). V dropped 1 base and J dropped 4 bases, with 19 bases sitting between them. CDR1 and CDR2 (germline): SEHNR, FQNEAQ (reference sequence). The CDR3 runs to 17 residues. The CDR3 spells CASSLETTTASLTEAFF. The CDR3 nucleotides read TGTGCCAGCAGCTTAGAAACGACGACAGCTTCCCTCACTGAAGCTTTCTTT. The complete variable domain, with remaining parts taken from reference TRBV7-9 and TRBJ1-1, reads DTGVSQNPRHKITKRGQNVTFRCDPISEHNRLYWYRQTLGQGPEFLTYFQNEAQLEKSRLLSDRFSAERPKGSFSTLEIQRTEQGDSAMYLCASSLETTTASLTEAFFGQGTRLTVV.

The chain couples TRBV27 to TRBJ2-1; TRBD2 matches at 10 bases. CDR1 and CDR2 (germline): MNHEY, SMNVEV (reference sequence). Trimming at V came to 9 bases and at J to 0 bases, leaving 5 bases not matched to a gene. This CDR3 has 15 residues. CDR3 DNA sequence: TGTGCCAGTTTTGCTAGCGGGGGCTCCTACAATGAGCAGTTCTTC. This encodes CASFASGGSYNEQFF.

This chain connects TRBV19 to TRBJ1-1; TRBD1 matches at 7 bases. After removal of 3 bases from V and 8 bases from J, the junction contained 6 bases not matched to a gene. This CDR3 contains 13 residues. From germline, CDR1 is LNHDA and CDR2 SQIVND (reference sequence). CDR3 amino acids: CASSIWMGQEAFF. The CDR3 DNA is TGTGCCAGTAGTATTTGGATGGGACAGGAAGCTTTCTTT. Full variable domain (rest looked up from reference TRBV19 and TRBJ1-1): DGGITQSPKYLFRKEGQNVTLSCEQNLNHDAMYWYRQDPGQGLRLIYYSQIVNDFQKGDIAEGYSVSREKKESFPLTVTSAQKNPTAFYLCASSIWMGQEAFFGQGTRLTVV.

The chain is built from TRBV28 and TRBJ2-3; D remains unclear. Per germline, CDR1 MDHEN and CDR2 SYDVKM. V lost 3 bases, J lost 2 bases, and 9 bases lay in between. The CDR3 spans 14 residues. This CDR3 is CASSFSTSTDTQYF. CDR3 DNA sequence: TGTGCCAGCAGTTTCTCTACTTCCACAGATACGCAGTATTTT.

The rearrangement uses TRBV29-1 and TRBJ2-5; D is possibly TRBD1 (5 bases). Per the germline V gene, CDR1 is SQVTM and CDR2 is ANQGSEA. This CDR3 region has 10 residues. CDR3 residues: CSWGRETQYF. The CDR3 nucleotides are TGCAGTTGGGGCCGGGAGACCCAGTACTTC. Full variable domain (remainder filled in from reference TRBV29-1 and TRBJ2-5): SAVISQKPSRDICQRGTSLTIQCQVDSQVTMMFWYRQQPGQSLTLIATANQGSEATYESGFVIDKFPISRPNLTFSTLTVSNMSPEDSSIYLCSWGRETQYFGPGTRLLVL.

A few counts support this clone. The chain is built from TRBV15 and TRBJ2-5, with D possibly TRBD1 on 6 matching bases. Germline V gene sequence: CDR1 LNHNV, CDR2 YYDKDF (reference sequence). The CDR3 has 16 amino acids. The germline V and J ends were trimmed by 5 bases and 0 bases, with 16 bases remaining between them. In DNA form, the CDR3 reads TGTGCCACCAGCCCCCTTTCACAGGGTAACCAAGAGACCCAGTACTTC. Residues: CATSPLSQGNQETQYF.

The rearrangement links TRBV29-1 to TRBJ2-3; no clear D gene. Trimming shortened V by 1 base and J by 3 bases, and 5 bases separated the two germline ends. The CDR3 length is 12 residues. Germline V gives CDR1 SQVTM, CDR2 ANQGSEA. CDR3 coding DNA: TGCAGCGTTGAAGGGCGGACAGATACGCAGTATTTT. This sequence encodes CSVEGRTDTQYF.

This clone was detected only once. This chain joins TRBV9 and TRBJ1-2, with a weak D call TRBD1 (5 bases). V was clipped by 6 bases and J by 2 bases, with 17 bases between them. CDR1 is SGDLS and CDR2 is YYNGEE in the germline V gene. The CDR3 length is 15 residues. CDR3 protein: CASTLGLDSNYGYTF. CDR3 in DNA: TGTGCCAGCACCCTAGGCTTAGACAGCAACTATGGCTACACCTTC.

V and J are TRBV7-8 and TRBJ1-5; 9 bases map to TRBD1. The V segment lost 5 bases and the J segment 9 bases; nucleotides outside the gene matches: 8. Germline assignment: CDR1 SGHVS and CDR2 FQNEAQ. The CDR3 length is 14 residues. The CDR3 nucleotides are TGTGCCAGCAGCCAGGGACAGGGTGGGGTGCCCCAGCATTTT. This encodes CASSQGQGGVPQHF.